The next 32 T cell receptor beta chains were all read from a single sample in a study of CD8+ T cells in alopecia areata. Separation of pooled cutaneous lymph node cells was by sorting with CD4, CD8alpha, NKG2D, NKG2ACE and other markers. Sequencing relied on a cDNA template that was reverse transcribed from extracted RNA. Profiled with immunoSEQ multiplex PCR; TCRdb holds only in-frame clones, not every one. The sample includes 270,000 or so clones, none of them occurring once. The specimen sequenced was CD4+ T cells sorted from a lymph node. These receptors were collected from a C3H/HeJ mouse with alopecia areata. This strain's MHC haplotype is H2-k.

There are a few counts of this clone. The genes are named according to mouse. The read is 4 residues too short to cover the CDR3 end, so that end is filled in from the germline J gene. Distinct nucleotide sequences in the sample also encode this CDR3. The genes are TRBV19 and TRBJ2-4, with 11 bases identical to TRBD2. The ends lost 5 bases at V and 0 bases at J; junction bases unmatched: 5. Germline CDR1 reads FNHDT; CDR2 reads SITEND (reference sequence). This CDR3 contains 16 residues. The sequenced part of the CDR3 DNA is TGTGCCAGCAGCCCCGGGACTGGGGGTAGTCAAAAC. Residues: CASSPGTGGSQN. The complete CDR3 reads CASSPGTGGSQNTLYF.

On this clone itself: The genes are named according to mouse. The read finishes 4 residues shy of the CDR3 end, and the germline J gene is used to complete it. The chain is built from TRBV1 and TRBJ2-2; 9 bases align to TRBD2. CDR1 and CDR2 (germline): NSQYPW, LRSPGD (reference sequence). The V gene end was trimmed by 1 base and the J gene end by 1 base; junction bases not matched to a gene: 4. The CDR3 length is 17 residues. CDR3 bases read: TGCACCTGCAGTGCAGTCTGGGGGGGTATAAACACCGGG. As protein: CTCSAVWGGINTG. The whole CDR3 reads CTCSAVWGGINTGQLYF. Drawing the rest from reference TRBV1 and TRBJ2-2, the complete variable domain is VTLLEQNPRWRLVPRGQAVNLRCILKNSQYPWMSWYQQDLQKQLQWLFTLRSPGDKEVKSLPGADYLATRVTDTELRLQVANMSQGRTLYCTCSAVWGGINTGQLYFGEGSKLTVL.

Comment on this clone: Each gene name is a mouse one. The sequenced fragment ends 4 residues before the CDR3 boundary, so the rest is inferred from the germline J gene. This chain links TRBV1 with TRBJ2-1; D may be TRBD1 (6 bases). The CDR3 is made up of 12 amino acids. V was clipped by 6 bases and J by 3 bases, with 6 bases between them. Per the germline V gene, CDR1 is NSQYPW and CDR2 is LRSPGD (reference sequence). The CDR3 loop reads CTCRDSYAEQFF. The part of the CDR3 DNA that was read is TGCACCTGCAGGGACAGCTATGCT.

The table lists this clone with many counts. Germline and genes here are mouse. The read falls 4 residues short of the CDR3 end, and the missing part is taken from the germline J gene. V is TRBV14 and J is TRBJ1-2, with 10 positions matching TRBD1. Per the germline V gene, CDR1 is SGHDT and CDR2 is FRDEAV. The length of the CDR3 is 15 residues. Trimming at V came to 5 bases and at J to 4 bases, leaving 8 bases not matched to a gene. The CDR3 bases that were read are TGTGCCAGCAGCCCACCGGGACAGGGGTCCTCC. It translates to CASSPPGQGSS. The complete CDR3 sequence is CASSPPGQGSSDYTF. The full variable domain, completed using reference TRBV14 and TRBJ1-2, is EAGVTQSPRYAVLQEGQAVSFWCDPISGHDTLYWYQQPRDQGPQLLVYFRDEAVIDNSQLPSDRFSAVRPKGTNSTLKIQSAKQGDTATYLCASSPPGQGSSDYTFGSGTRLLVI.

This clone showed up many times. The germline and genes are mouse ones. The same CDR3 is also encoded by other DNA sequences in this sample. This chain's CDR3 is CASSEGQAETLYF. CDR3 DNA, as far as it was read: TGTGCCAGCAGTGAGGGACAAGCAGAA. This chain uses TRBV13-1 with TRBJ2-3, with D tentatively TRBD1 (6 bases). The read stops 4 residues short of the end of the CDR3; the missing end is completed from the germline J gene. The ends were cut back, 2 bases at V and 3 bases at J, with 7 bases in the middle. Germline loops: CDR1 NSHNY, CDR2 SYGAGN. The CDR3 sequence is 13 residues long.

A few counts support this clone. The genes are named according to mouse. The CDR3 end lies 4 residues beyond the end of the read and is filled in from the germline J gene. This chain joins TRBV13-3 and TRBJ2-2; 10 nucleotides agree with TRBD2. This CDR3 has 16 amino acids. Germline lookup yields CDR1 NNHDY and CDR2 SYVADS. V lost 1 base, J lost 2 bases, and 2 bases stayed unmatched. Partial CDR3 DNA: TGTGCCAGCAGTGATCAACTGGGGGGGAACACCGGG. It translates to CASSDQLGGNTG. The full CDR3 sequence reads CASSDQLGGNTGQLYF.

This clone has only a few counts. Genes and germline come from the mouse. The CDR3 goes on 4 residues after the read ends, and that part is filled in from the germline J gene. The identical CDR3 is also encoded by other nucleotide sequences in the sample. J is TRBJ2-2 and V is TRBV1; 7 bases agree with TRBD1. The CDR3 has 12 residues. In germline, CDR1 is NSQYPW, CDR2 LRSPGD (reference sequence). The CDR3 loop reads CTCRQGDGQLYF. CDR3 DNA (partial): TGCACCTGCAGGCAGGGGGATGGG.

With respect to this clone: Mouse gene names apply. Read data end 4 residues before the CDR3 end; the end is taken from the germline J gene. The chain is built from TRBV1 and TRBJ2-5; 10 bases match TRBD1. The germline gives CDR1 NSQYPW, CDR2 LRSPGD (reference sequence). CDR3 size: 16 residues. The CDR3 sequence: CTCSALTGTGVDTQYF. CDR3 DNA, as far as it was read: TGCACCTGCAGTGCATTAACCGGGACAGGGGTTGAC.

Note on this clone: All gene names here are mouse names. The read ends 4 residues before the CDR3 terminus; that terminus is restored from the germline J gene. The chain couples TRBV31 to TRBJ2-1; 10 bases map to TRBD1. The V and J ends lost 2 bases and 5 bases, in that order; junction bases with no gene match: 0. CDR1 is GKSSPN, CDR2 SITVG, per germline. The CDR3 totals 13 residues. The part of the CDR3 DNA that was read is TGTGCCTGGAGTGGGACAGGGGATGCT. It is translated as CAWSGTGDA. From start to end, the CDR3 is CAWSGTGDAEQFF.

This clone was seen a handful of times. Here the gene names and germline are mouse. The sequenced fragment ends 4 residues before the CDR3 boundary, so the rest is inferred from the germline J gene. This chain uses TRBV5 with TRBJ2-5, with TRBD1 matching over 10 bases. The CDR3 sequence is 13 residues long. CDR1 and CDR2 from the germline V gene are LGHNA and YNLKQL (reference sequence). The sequenced part of the CDR3 DNA is TGTGCCAGCAGCCGACAGGGGGCAGAC. Translating gives CASSRQGAD. The full CDR3 protein reads CASSRQGADTQYF.

Details on this clone: Mouse gene names and germline throughout. The read comes to an end 4 residues before the CDR3 does, leaving the germline J gene to fill in the end. The genes are TRBV19 and TRBJ2-3; the match to TRBD2 covers 8 bases. Germline V gives CDR1 FNHDT, CDR2 SITEND (reference sequence). The J segment lost 0 bases and the V segment lost 2 bases, leaving 5 bases of the junction unmatched. This CDR3 is 16 amino acids long. This CDR3 is CASSIMGGSSAETLYF. Partial CDR3 DNA: TGTGCCAGCAGTATCATGGGGGGGTCTAGTGCAGAA.

Note on this clone: Each gene name is a mouse one. The read falls 4 residues short of the CDR3 end, and the missing part is taken from the germline J gene. Other DNA variants within this sample encode the same CDR3. The genes are TRBV13-1 and TRBJ2-1, with D possibly being TRBD1 (6 bases). The CDR3 runs 15 residues. V lost 0 bases, J lost 1 base, and 8 bases lay in between. Germline V gives CDR1 NSHNY, CDR2 SYGAGN. CDR3: CASSDEGVNYAEQFF. The CDR3 bases that were read are TGTGCCAGCAGTGATGAGGGGGTGAACTATGCT.

This clone appeared a few times. Each gene name is a mouse one. The CDR3 is cut off 4 residues early in the read; its end comes from the germline J gene. The chain uses TRBV19 and TRBJ2-2, with TRBD1 as a possible D gene (7 bases). CDR1 is FNHDT, CDR2 SITEND, per germline (reference sequence). The CDR3 consists of 14 residues. Trimming cost V 3 bases and J 3 bases, with 9 bases left between them. CDR3: CASSKGADTGQLYF. The CDR3 DNA, read in part, is TGTGCCAGCAGTAAGGGGGCGGACACCGGG. Filled out from reference TRBV19 and TRBJ2-2, the complete variable domain reads GGIITQTPKFLIGQEGQKLTLKCQQNFNHDTMYWYRQDSGKGLRLIYYSITENDLQKGDLSEGYDASREKKSSFSLTVTSAQKNEMAVFLCASSKGADTGQLYFGEGSKLTVL.

This clone was observed a handful of times. Gene names and germline refer to mouse. The CDR3 end falls 4 residues outside the read, so it is completed with the germline J gene. The genes are TRBV13-3 and TRBJ2-4; the match to TRBD1 covers 7 bases. There are 16 residues in the CDR3. With 0 bases clipped from V and 0 bases from J, the junction kept 4 bases outside the gene matches. Germline V CDR1 and CDR2: NNHDY, SYVADS. The chain's CDR3 is CASSDATGISQNTLYF. CDR3 bases read: TGTGCCAGCAGTGATGCGACAGGGATTAGTCAAAAC.

This clone was counted between two and nine times. Genes and germline come from the mouse. From the germline J gene comes the end of the CDR3, since the read stops 4 residues before it. This chain uses TRBV1 with TRBJ1-1, with D hard to call. The CDR3 loop spans 11 amino acids. Germline V CDR1 and CDR2: NSQYPW, LRSPGD (reference sequence). The CDR3 bases that were read are TGCACCTGCAGTGCAGTCAAA. Translation: CTCSAVK. The entire CDR3 is CTCSAVKEVFF.

This clone has more than one count but fewer than ten. Gene names are mouse gene names. Coverage ceases 4 residues before the CDR3 finishes, and the germline J gene fills in the end. The chain combines TRBV29 with TRBJ2-2, with 7 bases matching TRBD2. This CDR3 comprises 14 residues. Looked up from germline, CDR1 is MSHET and CDR2 is SYDVDS. Unmatched junction bases numbered 2, after V lost 6 bases and J lost 1 base. The CDR3 protein is CASRSGGNTGQLYF. The sequenced CDR3 bases are TGTGCTAGCAGGTCTGGGGGAAACACCGGG.

This clone has more than one count but fewer than ten. Mouse gene names apply. The sequence runs out 4 residues before the end of the CDR3; the remainder is reconstructed from the germline J gene. The chain combines TRBV13-3 with TRBJ2-1; TRBD1 aligns across 9 bases. The V segment lost 5 bases and the J segment 4 bases; nucleotides outside the gene matches: 7. The CDR3 length is 15 residues. In germline, CDR1 is NNHDY, CDR2 SYVADS. The CDR3 is CASRPDRGKYAEQFF. The covered CDR3 bases are TGTGCCAGCAGACCGGACAGGGGTAAATATGCT.

As to this clone: Mouse names are used for the genes. The DNA ends 4 residues before the CDR3 does, and the rest of the CDR3 is filled in from the germline J gene. Different DNA sequences within this sample yield the same CDR3. This chain joins TRBV19 and TRBJ2-7, with D possibly matching TRBD1 (6 bases). Germline CDR1 and CDR2: FNHDT and SITEND (reference sequence). This CDR3 has 11 amino acids. The covered CDR3 bases are TGTGCCAGCAGAGGACAGTAT. It codes for CASRGQY. The whole CDR3 sequence reads CASRGQYEQYF. Looking up the rest from reference TRBV19 and TRBJ2-7 gives the full variable domain: GGIITQTPKFLIGQEGQKLTLKCQQNFNHDTMYWYRQDSGKGLRLIYYSITENDLQKGDLSEGYDASREKKSSFSLTVTSAQKNEMAVFLCASRGQYEQYFGPGTRLTVL.

Notes on this clone: Gene names refer to mouse genes. The read finishes 4 residues shy of the CDR3 end, and the germline J gene is used to complete it. Other DNA sequences of this sample code for an identical CDR3. The rearrangement joins TRBV31 to TRBJ2-1; D is possibly TRBD1 (6 bases). Germline values: CDR1 GKSSPN, CDR2 SITVG. CDR3 size: 12 residues. CDR3 bases read: TGTGCCTGGAGTCACAGGGACGCT. Protein: CAWSHRDA. The entire CDR3 protein reads CAWSHRDAEQFF. Complete variable domain (other parts from reference TRBV31 and TRBJ2-1): AQTIHQWPVAEIKAVGSPLSLGCTIKGKSSPNLYWYWQATGGTLQQLFYSITVGQVESVVQLNLSASRPKDDQFILSTEKLLLSHSGFYLCAWSHRDAEQFFGPGTRLTVL.

In regard to this clone: Mouse gene names and germline throughout. The observed sequence ends 4 residues before the CDR3 terminus, with the missing tail filled in from the germline J gene. The chain is built from TRBV13-3 and TRBJ2-1; 9 bases agree with TRBD1. V lost 2 bases to trimming and J lost 5 bases; unmatched junction nucleotides: 2. CDR1 NNHDY and CDR2 SYVADS come from the germline V gene. There are 14 residues in the CDR3. CDR3 region: CASSDGQGHAEQFF. CDR3 DNA, as far as it was read: TGTGCCAGCAGTGACGGACAGGGGCATGCT.

This clone was seen more than once but under ten times. A much larger clone is a single base away; this may be a read error. The gene names here belong to mouse. The read is 4 residues too short to cover the CDR3 end, so that end is filled in from the germline J gene. Other DNA sequences in this specimen translate into the identical CDR3. This sequence joins TRBV19 and TRBJ1-1; 7 positions agree with TRBD1. CDR1 is FNHDT and CDR2 is SITEND in the germline V gene (reference sequence). The CDR3 is made up of 14 amino acids. Trimming removed 4 bases from V and 0 bases from J; junction bases left unmatched: 3. The CDR3 spells CASSRQGANTEVFF. CDR3 bases read: TGTGCCAGCAGTCGACAGGGTGCAAACACA.

There are a few counts of this clone. The listed genes are named as in mouse. The identical CDR3 is also encoded by other nucleotide sequences in the sample. CDR3 region: CASGLTTNTEVFF. CDR3 DNA (partial): TGTGCCAGCGGCCTGACAACAAACACA. This chain uses TRBV13-2 with TRBJ1-1; unclear D gene. The CDR3 end falls 4 residues outside the read, so it is completed with the germline J gene. V lost 5 bases to trimming and J lost 0 bases, with 8 bases between them. CDR3 length: 13 amino acids. Per the germline V gene, CDR1 is NNHNN and CDR2 is SYGAGS (reference sequence).

This clone has a handful of counts. The genes and germline here are from mouse. The CDR3 goes on 4 residues after the read ends, and that part is filled in from the germline J gene. The rearrangement uses TRBV13-1 and TRBJ2-5; 11 bases align to TRBD2. CDR1 NSHNY and CDR2 SYGAGN come from the germline V gene. This CDR3 comprises 15 residues. CDR3 protein: CASSDDWGGADTQYF. The DNA read from the CDR3 is TGTGCCAGCAGTGATGACTGGGGGGGCGCAGAC.

This clone was detected only a few times. Gene names refer to mouse genes. The read finishes 4 residues shy of the CDR3 end, and the germline J gene is used to complete it. The identical CDR3 is also encoded by other nucleotide sequences in the sample. The V gene is TRBV5, the J gene TRBJ2-1, with a possible D match to TRBD1 (6 bases). V was shortened by 4 bases and J by 0 bases, with 7 bases between the two germline ends. In germline, CDR1 is LGHNA, CDR2 YNLKQL (reference sequence). The CDR3 contains 14 residues. The CDR3 spells CASSRDINYAEQFF. The sequenced part of the CDR3 DNA is TGTGCCAGCAGCCGGGACATTAACTATGCT.

This clone was seen a few times. Germline and genes here are mouse. Read sequence stops 4 residues before the CDR3 end, and the germline J gene provides the missing end. The chain uses TRBV13-1 and TRBJ2-1; tentatively, D is TRBD2 (7 bases). Germline V lookup: CDR1 NSHNY, CDR2 SYGAGN. The length of the CDR3 is 16 residues. V was pared by 0 bases and J by 2 bases, with 12 bases between. CDR3 region: CASSDERGAHYAEQFF. The sequenced CDR3 bases are TGTGCCAGCAGTGATGAGAGGGGGGCCCACTATGCT.

Concerning this clone itself: Gene and germline names: mouse. The read finishes 4 residues shy of the CDR3 end, and the germline J gene is used to complete it. The chain has TRBV5 and TRBJ2-5; TRBD2 matches 9 bases. Germline V CDR1 and CDR2: LGHNA, YNLKQL (reference sequence). The ends lost 0 bases at V and 0 bases at J; junction bases unmatched: 7. The CDR3 sequence is 18 residues long. CDR3 bases read: TGTGCCAGCAGCCAAGACCCCTGGGGGGGTCCTAACCAAGAC. Amino acid sequence: CASSQDPWGGPNQD. The entire CDR3 is CASSQDPWGGPNQDTQYF.

About this clone itself: The gene symbols are mouse symbols. Sequencing ends 4 residues short of the CDR3 end; the germline J gene provides the rest. This rearrangement joins TRBV13-1 to TRBJ1-1, with TRBD1 matching over 9 bases. CDR1 and CDR2 (germline): NSHNY, SYGAGN. This CDR3 is built from 12 residues. CDR3 DNA, as far as it was read: TGTGCCAGCAGTTACAGGGGGCGA. It is translated as CASSYRGR. The complete CDR3 reads CASSYRGREVFF.

Concerning this clone: Gene names refer to mouse genes. The CDR3 is cut off 4 residues early in the read; its end comes from the germline J gene. The chain carries TRBV5 and TRBJ1-1; D possibly corresponds to TRBD1 (5 bases). There are 14 residues in the CDR3. Per the germline V gene, CDR1 is LGHNA and CDR2 is YNLKQL (reference sequence). This chain's CDR3 is CASSQDPRQTEVFF. The sequenced part of the CDR3 DNA is TGTGCCAGCAGCCAAGACCCCAGACAGACA.

In its sample, this clone was seen a few times. All gene names here are mouse names. The read terminates 4 residues ahead of where the CDR3 ends, so the germline J gene completes it. The chain joins TRBV31 to TRBJ2-2, with 8 bases fitting TRBD1. The J segment lost 4 bases and the V segment lost 4 bases, leaving 2 bases of the junction unmatched. The CDR3 totals 13 residues. Germline V gene sequence: CDR1 GKSSPN, CDR2 SITVG. The sequenced part of the CDR3 DNA is TGTGCCTGGACGGACAGGGCCACCGGG. This translates into CAWTDRATG. The full CDR3 reads CAWTDRATGQLYF.

With respect to this clone: Gene and germline names: mouse. The CDR3 end lies 4 residues beyond the end of the read and is filled in from the germline J gene. This sample includes further DNA sequences coding for the same CDR3. The chain recombines TRBV19 with TRBJ2-1; 9 nucleotides align to TRBD1. CDR3 length: 14 residues. In germline, CDR1 is FNHDT, CDR2 SITEND (reference sequence). V was pared by 4 bases and J by 1 base, with 0 bases of the junction left unmatched. The CDR3 sequence is CASSGQGNYAEQFF. The sequenced CDR3 bases are TGTGCCAGCAGTGGACAGGGGAACTATGCT.

On this clone itself: Gene names follow the mouse nomenclature. The CDR3 end is not reached by the read, which stops 3 residues before it; the germline J gene fills it in. The same CDR3 can be traced to other DNA sequences in this sample. The chain uses TRBV13-2 and TRBJ1-6, with 10 bases matching TRBD1. TRBJ1-6 is sorted into the ORF group, with uncertain function. CDR1 and CDR2 (germline): NNHNN, SYGAGS (reference sequence). This CDR3 contains 15 residues. Losses at the gene ends were 0 bases for V and 7 bases for J; bases not matched to a gene: 1. The CDR3 DNA, read in part, is TGTGCCAGCGGTGATGGGACAGGGGGAAATTCGCCC. Its translation: CASGDGTGGNSP. The entire CDR3 protein reads CASGDGTGGNSPLYF.

In this sample, this clone turned up a few times. Germline and genes: mouse. The CDR3 is cut off 4 residues early in the read; its end comes from the germline J gene. The gene calls are TRBV14 and TRBJ2-7; the match to TRBD1 covers 8 bases. This CDR3 has 14 residues. Germline V CDR1 and CDR2: SGHDT, FRDEAV. The CDR3 loop is CASSPGGAVDEQYF. The CDR3 bases that were read are TGTGCCAGCAGTCCAGGGGGCGCGGTCGAT.